This is a list of T cell receptor beta chains from one sample in a study of cytomegalovirus exposure and HLA in healthy donors. The table came from immunoSEQ multiplex PCR; TCRdb's copy has only in-frame clones and leaves some out. The sample holds over 150,000 clones; approximately 80% are singletons and the top ten take around 4%. Sequenced: PBMCs. These receptor sequences come from a man aged 35 to 55 in good health and CMV-seronegative. CDR3s include the opening cysteine and the closing phenylalanine or tryptophan. A D gene is named only where the DNA matches it firmly. The listing skips clone size in some rows; elsewhere it reads once, few, many or a size class.

TRBD1 | few | TRBJ2-2 | TRBV2 | CASSGRQGWGGELFF | TGTGCCAGCAGTGGGCGACAGGGATGGGGCGGGGAGCTGTTTTTT
NA | NA | TRBJ1-6 | TRBV2 | CASSELAGYNSPLHF | TGTGCCAGCAGTGAACTCGCAGGGTATAATTCACCCCTCCACTTT
NA | NA | TRBJ1-1 | TRBV5-6 | CASSLPGNTEAFF | TGTGCCAGCAGCTTGCCCGGGAACACTGAAGCTTTCTTT
TRBD1 | few | TRBJ1-2 | TRBV30 | CAWGTGGLRIYGYTF | TGTGCCTGGGGGACAGGGGGCCTAAGAATCTATGGCTACACCTTC
NA | NA | TRBJ2-7 | TRBV27 | CASNNRGGEQYF | TGTGCCAGCAACAATCGAGGGGGCGAGCAGTACTTC
NA | NA | TRBJ2-7 | TRBV18 | CASSPNRDEQYF | TGTGCCAGCTCACCGAACAGAGACGAGCAGTACTTC
TRBD2 | NA | TRBJ2-1 | TRBV5-1 | CASSWPAGGLYNEQFF | TGCGCCAGCAGCTGGCCTGCGGGGGGTTTGTACAATGAGCAGTTCTTC
NA | NA | TRBJ2-2 | TRBV7-3 | CASSLWQGHGELFF | TGTGCCAGCAGCCTTTGGCAGGGGCACGGGGAGCTGTTTTTT
NA | once | TRBJ1-4 | TRBV6-5 | CASSSVDSLTNEKLFF | TGTGCCAGCAGTTCCGTCGACAGTCTAACTAATGAAAAACTGTTTTTT
TRBD1 | NA | TRBJ1-1 | TRBV18 | CASSPGTGGEAFF | TGTGCCAGCTCACCCGGGACAGGGGGTGAAGCTTTCTTT
TRBD1 | NA | TRBJ2-3 | TRBV6-1 | CASRAGGRDTQYF | TGTGCCAGCAGGGCAGGGGGCAGAGATACGCAGTATTTT
NA | NA | TRBJ2-7 | TRBV7-7 | CASSPRTTLSEQYF | TGTGCTAGCAGCCCCCGAACCACTCTTAGCGAGCAGTACTTC
NA | NA | TRBJ2-2 | TRBV27 | CASSPRGGAAGELFF | TGTGCCAGCAGTCCCCGGGGCGGGGCCGCCGGGGAGCTGTTTTTT
NA | NA | TRBJ2-7 | TRBV30 | CAWRLTATYEQYF | TGTGCCTGGAGGCTGACAGCGACCTACGAGCAGTACTTC
TRBD1 | NA | TRBJ1-6 | TRBV10-3 | CAIGRDRNSPLHF | TGTGCCATCGGCCGGGACAGGAATTCACCCCTCCACTTT
NA | NA | TRBJ2-5 | TRBV6-6 | CASNQLVLGGETQYF | TGTGCCAGCAACCAACTAGTATTAGGTGGCGAGACCCAGTACTTC
TRBD2 | few | TRBJ2-2 | TRBV7-2 | CASSARLAGGRVDTGELFF | TGTGCCAGCAGCGCCCGACTAGCGGGGGGGCGGGTCGACACCGGGGAGCTGTTTTTT
NA | NA | TRBJ1-2 | TRBV2 | CASSGALPGYTF | TGTGCCAGCAGTGGCGCGCTGCCCGGCTACACCTTC
TRBD2 | NA | TRBJ2-5 | TRBV6-1 | CASSSGLASETQYF | TGTGCCAGCAGTTCCGGACTAGCCTCCGAGACCCAGTACTTC
NA | NA | TRBJ2-3 | TRBV5-1 | CASSLVQGTDTQYF | TGCGCCAGCAGCTTGGTTCAGGGCACAGATACGCAGTATTTT